Presented here are 9 T cell receptor beta chains from one specimen sequenced in a study of blood T cell repertoires in COVID-19. The repertoire was sequenced with immunoSEQ multiplex PCR; TCRdb's copy has only in-frame clones and lacks some. The table includes 140,000 to 150,000 clones, 86% detected once. The specimen was PBMCs or T cells enriched from blood (not recorded which). These receptor sequences come from a man between 45 and 60 years old who had recovered from COVID-19.

The chain employs TRBV28 and TRBJ2-7, with D perhaps TRBD2 (5 bases). V was cut by 3 bases and J by 2 bases, with 11 bases left in between. The length of the CDR3 is 14 residues. Germline CDR1 is MDHEN and CDR2 is SYDVKM. CDR3 sequence (DNA): TGTGCCAGCAGTTTGCGAGGGCTACCCTACGAGCAGTACGTC. The encoded protein is CASSLRGLPYEQYV.

The chain has TRBV5-1 and TRBJ2-4; 10 bases are shared with TRBD2. From germline, CDR1 is SGHRS and CDR2 YFSETQ. V was clipped by 4 bases and J by 16 bases; unmatched bases: 8. The CDR3 contains 12 residues. The CDR3 nucleotides read TGCGCCAGCAGCCCAAGCGGGGGGGACCTCTACTTC. Encoded protein: CASSPSGGDLYF.

This clone was seen only once. This chain joins TRBV5-6 and TRBJ2-7, with unresolved D. Germline V CDR1 and CDR2: SGHDT, YYEEEE. Trimming removed 4 bases at V and 0 bases at J, with 17 bases between. The CDR3 length is 16 residues. The CDR3 coding sequence is TGTGCCAGCAGCCCCTTCGGCAGTAGGAGCTCCTACGAGCAGTACTTC. Protein: CASSPFGSRSSYEQYF. Combining the CDR3 with reference TRBV5-6 and TRBJ2-7 gives the whole variable domain DAGVTQSPTHLIKTRGQQVTLRCSPKSGHDTVSWYQQALGQGPQFIFQYYEEEERQRGNFPDRFSGHQFPNYSSELNVNALLLGDSALYLCASSPFGSRSSYEQYFGPGTRLTVT.

The chain joins TRBV19 to TRBJ2-3; TRBD2 matches at 8 bases. The V and J ends lost 3 bases and 4 bases, in that order; junction bases with no gene match: 6. The CDR3 is 15 residues long. The germline V gene has CDR1 LNHDA and CDR2 SQIVND (reference sequence). The CDR3 loop is CASSMASGFADTQYF. The CDR3, as DNA: TGTGCCAGTAGTATGGCTAGCGGGTTTGCAGATACGCAGTATTTT. Complete variable domain (other parts from reference TRBV19 and TRBJ2-3): DGGITQSPKYLFRKEGQNVTLSCEQNLNHDAMYWYRQDPGQGLRLIYYSQIVNDFQKGDIAEGYSVSREKKESFPLTVTSAQKNPTAFYLCASSMASGFADTQYFGPGTRLTVL.

This clone showed up just a few times. The CDR3 spells CATSRDPTGAKSPLHF. As DNA, the CDR3 is TGTGCCACCAGCAGAGATCCCACAGGGGCAAAGTCACCCCTCCACTTT. J is TRBJ1-6 and V is TRBV15, with TRBD1 matching over 7 bases. CDR3 length: 16 amino acids. CDR1 is LNHNV, CDR2 YYDKDF, per germline (reference sequence). V shed 0 bases and J 10 bases; nucleotides not matched to a gene: 9.

In its sample, this clone was seen once. The chain combines TRBV28 with TRBJ2-3; maybe TRBD2 (5 bases). The CDR3 totals 14 residues. Trimming stripped 8 bases from V and 2 bases from J, with 14 bases between. Germline V gives CDR1 MDHEN, CDR2 SYDVKM. This chain's CDR3 is CASPPGLNTDTQYF. The CDR3 coding sequence is TGTGCCAGCCCTCCTGGACTTAACACAGATACGCAGTATTTT.

This CDR3 is CASSLRETQYF. CDR3 coding DNA: TGTGCCAGCAGCTTGCGAGAGACCCAGTACTTC. The gene calls are TRBV5-4 and TRBJ2-5; D is uncertain. The V end lost 1 base, the J end lost 4 bases, and 2 bases lay between the germline ends. The CDR3 extends over 11 amino acids. Germline CDR1 SGHNT, CDR2 YYREEE (reference sequence).

The CDR3, as DNA: TGCGCCAGCAGCGGGATGTTCCGGGAAATCGGGAATGAGCAGTTCTTC. Its protein product is CASSGMFREIGNEQFF. The chain links TRBV5-1 to TRBJ2-1; the D gene is possibly TRBD2 (5 bases). Per the germline V gene, CDR1 is SGHRS and CDR2 is YFSETQ. The CDR3 is 16 residues long. V lost 4 bases to trimming and J lost 7 bases, with 21 bases between them.

The J gene is TRBJ1-1, the V gene TRBV11-2; D is ambiguous. Germline CDR1 reads SGHAT; CDR2 reads FQNNGV. This CDR3 has 12 amino acids. Trimming removed 7 bases from V and 1 base from J, with 7 bases in between. CDR3 protein: CASIGGNTEAFF. The CDR3 DNA follows: TGTGCCAGCATCGGAGGGAACACTGAAGCTTTCTTT.